This T cell receptor beta chain was sequenced during a study of blood T cells in healthy people across ages. Study-wide points: It was found that TCR beta diversity correlated strongly with the percentage of naive T cells. Older age coincided with a roughly linear decline in TCR beta diversity per million T cells.

It was around 9 milliliters of peripheral blood that were drawn from each donor. This clonotype came up a few times. Antigen: not known. Primed by a sample-barcoded 5' primer and a J-beta primer mix, a second PCR proceeded for roughly 6 to 12 cycles. A template-switch adaptor with 12 random nucleotides tagged each cDNA molecule. MiXCR, applied by TCRdb to the 5' RACE reads, yields one record per CDR3 protein. The sample gives 580,000 or so distinct CDR3 sequences, 40% to 50% of which show up once; roughly 25% is in the top ten. Germline CDR1 and CDR2: MGHDK and SYGVNS. V shed 4 bases, J shed 7 bases, and the junction held 4 bases outside the gene matches. The CDR3 length is 13 residues.

The source of this sequence is a man aged 80 or over in good health. The sequenced sample was blood. This chain connects TRBV25-1 to TRBJ2-3; 8 nucleotides line up with TRBD1. DNA of the CDR3: TGTGCCAGCAGTGGGACAGGGACGAATACGCAGTATTTT. Translation: CASSGTGTNTQYF.